This T cell receptor beta chain is drawn from a study of monozygotic twins with inflammatory bowel disease. The study, taken as a whole, reports: Patients with IBD had less TCRbeta diversity (inverse Simpson) than their healthy co-twins.

With the 5' RACE reads reprocessed, TCRdb shows one record per CDR3 protein and no DNA. Its table lists about 210,000 distinct CDR3 sequences. On this clonotype: As yet, its antigen is unknown.

The origin of this receptor is a human donor with ulcerative colitis or Crohn's disease, or a healthy co-twin of an affected twin (not recorded which). The sequenced material came from blood.

The CDR3 here is CSARESLRGNIQYF. The V call is TRBV20-1, the J call TRBJ2-4; TCRdb's D call of TRBD1 is untestable without DNA. From germline, CDR1 is DFQATT and CDR2 SNEGSKA (reference sequence). This CDR3 is 14 amino acids long.